These 30 T cell receptor beta chains were all obtained from the same sample, sequenced in a study of T cell responses to AZD1222 COVID-19 vaccine. The table came from immunoSEQ multiplex PCR; TCRdb's copy has only in-frame clones and leaves some out. The data show over 95,000 clones, 87% seen once. Material: peripheral blood, obtained on day 0 of AZD1222 vaccination. These receptors were collected from an adult in good health.

This clone has a single count. The chain uses TRBV10-3 and TRBJ1-1, with D possibly TRBD1 on 6 matching bases. Germline CDR1 is ENHRY and CDR2 is SYGVKD. Trimming left V 11 bases short and J 1 base short, with 17 bases between. The CDR3 contains 14 residues. Here the CDR3 reads CASGAGRTNTEAFF. Here the CDR3 DNA reads TGTGCCTCAGGGGCTGGCAGGACGAACACTGAAGCTTTCTTT.

The rearrangement uses TRBV4-1 and TRBJ2-2; TRBD1 matches 7 bases. Germline lookup yields CDR1 MGHRA and CDR2 YSYEKL. This CDR3 is built from 16 residues. J was trimmed by 0 bases and V by 6 bases; bases with no gene match: 7. The CDR3 nucleotides read TGCGCCAGCAGGGAGAGGACAGGTTCGAACACCGGGGAGCTGTTTTTT. Protein product: CASRERTGSNTGELFF.

Only one count was recorded for this clone. The rearrangement links TRBV5-8 to TRBJ2-5, with 7 bases aligning to TRBD1. Germline lookup yields CDR1 SGHTS and CDR2 YDEGEE. This CDR3 spans 14 amino acids. The J segment lost 4 bases and the V segment lost 4 bases, leaving 7 bases of the junction unmatched. The CDR3 is CASSPGTDVETQYF. Written as DNA, the CDR3 is TGTGCCAGCAGCCCCGGGACAGATGTAGAGACCCAGTACTTC.

This rearrangement joins TRBV3-1 (or the pseudogene TRBV3-2) to TRBJ2-7; TRBD2 matches at 9 bases. The germline V gene has CDR1 LGHDT and CDR2 YNNKEL (reference sequence). CDR3 length equals 14 residues. With V trimmed by 3 bases and J by 3 bases, 3 bases remained unmatched. CDR3 sequence (DNA): TGTGCCAGCAGCCATAGCGGGGGACTCTACGAGCAGTACTTC. As protein: CASSHSGGLYEQYF.

The rearrangement joins TRBV6-5 to TRBJ2-7; 8 positions agree with TRBD1. The junction had 2 bases not matched to a gene; V was cut back by 0 bases and J by 4 bases. Germline-derived CDR1 and CDR2 are MNHEY and SVGAGI. CDR3 length equals 14 residues. For the CDR3, the DNA is TGTGCCAGCAGTTACTCCAGGGGGCCGTACGAGCAGTACTTC. Translating it yields CASSYSRGPYEQYF.

This chain connects TRBV28 to TRBJ1-2; tentative D call: TRBD1 (5 bases). Germline CDR1 is MDHEN and CDR2 is SYDVKM. Trimming pared 2 bases from V and 4 bases from J, leaving 8 bases between. The CDR3 is made up of 13 amino acids. DNA of the CDR3: TGTGCCAGCAGTTTACGGAGGGGCTATGGCTACACCTTC. This sequence encodes CASSLRRGYGYTF.

The chain employs TRBV4-3 and TRBJ2-1; 10 positions agree with TRBD1. This CDR3 spans 17 amino acids. Germline CDR1 and CDR2: LGHNA and YSLEER. Trimming at V came to 5 bases and at J to 0 bases, leaving 7 bases not matched to a gene. The CDR3 here is CASSVETGGASYNEQFF. The CDR3 DNA is TGCGCCAGCAGCGTCGAGACAGGGGGCGCCTCCTACAATGAGCAGTTCTTC.

CDR3 bases: TGTGCCAGCAGCCCCGGGGAGGGGTTGAGGGGCTACACCTTC. Translating it yields CASSPGEGLRGYTF. The V call is TRBV5-5, the J call TRBJ1-2; tentatively, D is TRBD1 (5 bases). The CDR3 is made up of 14 amino acids. Germline CDR1 reads SGHKS; CDR2 reads YYEKEE (reference sequence). V shed 4 bases and J shed 8 bases, with 18 bases lying between them.

This chain joins TRBV11-3 and TRBJ2-3; 9 positions agree with TRBD1. Germline V CDR1 and CDR2: SGHNT, YENEEA. V gave up 5 bases and J gave up 5 bases; unmatched junction bases: 5. The CDR3 contains 14 residues. The CDR3 nucleotides are TGTGCCAGCAGCCAGGGGACAGGGAAAGATACGCAGTATTTT. It is translated as CASSQGTGKDTQYF.

The gene calls are TRBV29-1 and TRBJ1-5; D unresolved. This CDR3 contains 13 residues. Germline loops: CDR1 SQVTM, CDR2 ANQGSEA. Trimming left V 6 bases short and J 3 bases short, with 12 bases between. The CDR3 reads CSVREHPNQPQHF. CDR3 sequence (DNA): TGCAGCGTCCGGGAACATCCCAATCAGCCCCAGCATTTT.

In this sample, this clone turned up a few times. The rearrangement uses TRBV2 and TRBJ2-2, with TRBD1 matching 8 bases. Trimming took 7 bases from V and 7 from J; bases not matched to a gene: 8. The CDR3 sequence is 14 residues long. Germline V CDR1 and CDR2: SNHLY, FYNNEI. DNA of the CDR3: TGTGCCAGCAACTCAGGGACAGGCCTCGGGGAGCTGTTTTTT. Protein: CASNSGTGLGELFF.

This sequence joins TRBV10-2 and TRBJ2-5, with TRBD2 matching over 7 bases. The CDR3 is 13 residues long. CDR1 and CDR2 from the germline V gene are WSHSY and SAAADI. J was trimmed by 2 bases and V by 4 bases; bases with no gene match: 1. In DNA, the CDR3 is TGCGCCAGCAGTGGACTAGCTCAAGAGACCCAGTACTTC. Its translation is CASSGLAQETQYF.

The J gene is TRBJ2-3, the V gene TRBV2; D is possibly TRBD1 or TRBD2 (5 bases each). Deletions cut 6 bases from V and 8 bases from J, with 21 bases between. The CDR3 extends over 15 amino acids. CDR1 is SNHLY and CDR2 is FYNNEI in the germline V gene. This CDR3 is CASSEGTLLELTQYF. CDR3 sequence (DNA): TGTGCCAGCAGCGAGGGGACCCTTCTAGAACTTACGCAGTATTTT.

The J gene is TRBJ2-7, the V gene TRBV11-3; D is undetermined. The CDR3 is made up of 13 amino acids. V gave up 5 bases and J gave up 6 bases, with 14 bases separating them. CDR1 SGHNT and CDR2 YENEEA come from the germline V gene. The CDR3 DNA is TGTGCCAGCAGCCACCCCGCAGGACCCGAGCAGTACGTC. It yields the protein CASSHPAGPEQYV.

A few counts support this clone. This chain uses TRBV5-5 with TRBJ2-3; D is perhaps TRBD1 (5 bases). Per the germline V gene, CDR1 is SGHKS and CDR2 is YYEKEE (reference sequence). The ends were cut back, 6 bases at V and 1 base at J, with 18 bases in the middle. The CDR3 totals 16 residues. CDR3 amino acids: CASTPAYRRRTDTQYF. CDR3 DNA: TGTGCCAGCACCCCCGCGTACAGGAGACGCACAGATACGCAGTATTTT.

CDR3 bases: TGTGCCAGCAGTCTAGACAGGGCTAACACTGAAGCTTTCTTT. This codes for CASSLDRANTEAFF. The J gene is TRBJ1-1, the V gene TRBV6-1, with 7 bases lining up with TRBD1. The germline V gene encodes CDR1 MNHNS and CDR2 SASEGT. The junction had 5 bases not matched to a gene; V was cut back by 5 bases and J by 2 bases. CDR3 length: 14 residues.

This clone was recorded only once. The gene calls are TRBV6-5 and TRBJ2-3, with 11 bases matching TRBD2. The CDR3 runs to 13 residues. Looked up from germline, CDR1 is MNHEY and CDR2 is SVGAGI. J lost 7 bases, V lost 10 bases, and 7 bases had no gene match. The CDR3 DNA is TGTGCCACCAACCCTAGCGGGAGGAATACGCAGTATTTT. It specifies CATNPSGRNTQYF.

CDR3 sequence: CASRAGSSGANVLTF. In DNA, the CDR3 is TGTGCCAGCAGGGCGGGGTCGTCTGGGGCCAACGTCCTGACTTTC. The V and J genes are TRBV27 and TRBJ2-6; D is possibly TRBD2 (6 bases). Per germline, CDR1 MNHEY and CDR2 SMNVEV (reference sequence). Trimming left V 6 bases short and J 1 base short, with 10 bases between. This CDR3 region has 15 residues.

V gene TRBV3-1 (or the pseudogene TRBV3-2) combines with J gene TRBJ2-1; 9 bases map to TRBD2. Per the germline V gene, CDR1 is LGHDT and CDR2 is YNNKEL (reference sequence). Losses at the gene ends were 4 bases for V and 5 bases for J; bases not matched to a gene: 12. This CDR3 has 17 residues. Written as DNA, the CDR3 is TGTGCCAGCAGCCCCCTGACCCTAGCGGGACTACACAATGAGCAGTTCTTC. Its translation: CASSPLTLAGLHNEQFF.

The chain uses TRBV27 and TRBJ2-1; 12 bases line up with TRBD2. With V trimmed by 3 bases and J by 8 bases, 8 bases remained unmatched. This CDR3 comprises 16 residues. The germline gives CDR1 MNHEY, CDR2 SMNVEV (reference sequence). CDR3 sequence reads: CASSFLGLAGGDEQFF. The DNA of the CDR3 is TGTGCCAGCAGTTTTTTGGGGCTAGCGGGAGGGGATGAGCAGTTCTTC.

The V gene is TRBV19, the J gene TRBJ1-2; D is possibly TRBD1 (6 bases). The CDR3 extends over 13 amino acids. CDR1 and CDR2 (germline): LNHDA, SQIVND (reference sequence). V gave up 3 bases and J gave up 2 bases, with 7 bases separating them. The CDR3 DNA is TGTGCCAGTAGTATCGACAGGAACTATGGCTACACCTTC. Protein product: CASSIDRNYGYTF.

This rearrangement joins TRBV5-4 to TRBJ1-5; weak D call: TRBD1 (6 bases). The germline CDR1 and CDR2 sequences are SGHNT and YYREEE (reference sequence). V lost 6 bases and J 6 bases, leaving 19 bases between the germline ends. The CDR3 extends over 15 amino acids. The CDR3 DNA is TGTGCCAGCACCCTGAACAGGGCAAGAATTCAGCCCCAGCATTTT. This translates into CASTLNRARIQPQHF.

V gene TRBV7-9 combines with J gene TRBJ1-1; no firm D call. The V and J ends lost 5 bases and 6 bases respectively, with 10 bases between them. CDR1 and CDR2 from the germline V gene are SEHNR and FQNEAQ (reference sequence). The CDR3 runs to 12 residues. CDR3 in amino acids: CASSTIYPEAFF. The CDR3, as DNA: TGTGCCAGCAGCACCATTTACCCTGAAGCTTTCTTT.

Comment on this clone: Sequence at one end of the junction differs from germline and may be a read error. This chain connects TRBV3-1 (or the pseudogene TRBV3-2) to TRBJ2-1; 7 bases line up with TRBD2. Per germline, CDR1 LGHDT and CDR2 YNNKEL (reference sequence). The CDR3 length is 13 residues. The CDR3 nucleotides are TGTGCCAGCGGGCCTAGCGGTCCGTCAGAGCCGTTCTTC. It specifies CASGPSGPSEPFF.

V usage is TRBV13 and J usage is TRBJ2-3; either TRBD1 or TRBD2 may fit D (5 bases each). Trimming pared 5 bases from V and 0 bases from J, leaving 9 bases between. Germline V lookup: CDR1 PRHDT, CDR2 FYEKMQ (reference sequence). CDR3 length: 14 amino acids. In DNA form, the CDR3 reads TGTGCCAGCAGCCCGAGGGACAGCACAGATACGCAGTATTTT. Its translation is CASSPRDSTDTQYF.

The chain combines TRBV5-1 with TRBJ1-2; no reliable D call. The V gene lost 0 bases and the J gene lost 6 bases, with 6 bases spanning the gap. This CDR3 is 12 amino acids long. Germline V gene sequence: CDR1 SGHRS, CDR2 YFSETQ. CDR3 in amino acids: CASSLAGDGYTF. CDR3 nucleotides: TGCGCCAGCAGCTTGGCCGGGGATGGCTACACCTTC.

The rearrangement joins TRBV11-3 to TRBJ2-5, with a tentative D call TRBD2 (5 bases). The V and J ends lost 1 base and 2 bases respectively, with 14 bases between them. This CDR3 comprises 16 residues. CDR1 is SGHNT, CDR2 YENEEA, per germline. Written as DNA, the CDR3 is TGTGCCAGCAGCTTAGCAAGCATCGGGGTGCAAGAGACCCAGTACTTC. Translated, it gives CASSLASIGVQETQYF.

The chain links TRBV21-1 to TRBJ1-2. TRBV21-1 corresponds to a pseudogene. The CDR3 consists of 16 residues. CDR3 region: CASRRCTGRNMYGYTF. The CDR3 nucleotides are TGTGCCAGCAGACGGTGCACGGGGAGGAATATGTATGGCTACACCTTC.

The gene calls are TRBV4-3 and TRBJ1-5; D not certain. CDR1 LGHNA and CDR2 YSLEER come from the germline V gene. CDR3 size: 18 residues. V dropped 0 bases and J dropped 4 bases, with 19 bases sitting between them. CDR3 bases: TGCGCCAGCAGCCAAGATAGTCGGCCGGGTAAAAAAAATCAGCCCCAGCATTTT. Protein product: CASSQDSRPGKKNQPQHF.

This chain joins TRBV4-3 and TRBJ2-3; D is unresolved. V gave up 0 bases and J gave up 2 bases, with 9 bases separating them. Germline V gives CDR1 LGHNA, CDR2 YSLEER. This CDR3 is built from 15 residues. Here the CDR3 reads CASSQDLPATDTQYF. The CDR3 region has the DNA TGCGCCAGCAGCCAAGATCTGCCAGCCACAGATACGCAGTATTTT.